This T cell receptor (beta chain) is drawn from a study of cytomegalovirus exposure and HLA in healthy donors. Study findings and constraints: Certain indistinguishable V segments, among them TRBV6-2 and TRBV6-3, were excluded. Later analysis associated a missense DCLRE1C variant with TCR beta V- and J-gene trimming. For cytomegalovirus status, the classifier reportedly gave diagnoses with high specificity and sensitivity.

CDR1 is MNHEY and CDR2 is SMNVEV in the germline V gene (reference sequence). The CDR3 consists of 14 residues. Notes on this clone: Its matching antigen is unknown.

The PCR contained 60 Vbeta and 13 Jbeta primers. Assay: immunoSEQ multiplex PCR; the TCRdb copy retains only in-frame clones and omits some. Of approximately 250,000 clones listed, about 85% were seen once; the top ten hold around 0.22%. This TCR derives from a girl aged 2-10 years in good health and CMV-seronegative. This sequence joins TRBV27 and TRBJ2-5; D gene uncertain. Matching the DNA end better, TRBJ2-7 makes the J call doubtful. The sample comprised PBMCs. Here the CDR3 reads CASSLSRLGNEQYF. CDR3 in DNA: TGTGCCAGCAGTTTGAGCAGGCTGGGTAACGAGCAGTACTTC.